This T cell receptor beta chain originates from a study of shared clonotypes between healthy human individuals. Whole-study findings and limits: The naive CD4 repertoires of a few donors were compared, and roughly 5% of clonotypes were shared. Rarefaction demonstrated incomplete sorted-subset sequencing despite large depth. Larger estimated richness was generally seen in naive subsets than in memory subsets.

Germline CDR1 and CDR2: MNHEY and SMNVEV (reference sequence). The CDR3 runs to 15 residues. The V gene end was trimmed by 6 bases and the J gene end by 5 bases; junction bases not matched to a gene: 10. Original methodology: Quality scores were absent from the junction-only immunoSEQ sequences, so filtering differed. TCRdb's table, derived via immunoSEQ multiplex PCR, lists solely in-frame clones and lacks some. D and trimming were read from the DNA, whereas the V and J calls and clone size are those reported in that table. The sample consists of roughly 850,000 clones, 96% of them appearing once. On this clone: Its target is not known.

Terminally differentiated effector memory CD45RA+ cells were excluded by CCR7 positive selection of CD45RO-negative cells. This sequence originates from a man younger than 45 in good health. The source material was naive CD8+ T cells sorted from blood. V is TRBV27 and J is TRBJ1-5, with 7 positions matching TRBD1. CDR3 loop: CASRPGGQAYQPQHF. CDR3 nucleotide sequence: TGTGCCAGCAGGCCAGGAGGACAGGCCTATCAGCCCCAGCATTTT.